This TCR beta chain is drawn from a study of regulatory T cells in long-lasting Graves disease. Through Arm-PCR of CDR3 regions and iRepertoire HTBI primers, TCR beta libraries were built. MiXCR was run by TCRdb on the multiplex PCR reads, yielding one entry per CDR3 protein. The sample lists around 400,000 distinct CDR3 sequences; about an eighth were seen once. Broader study findings: Persistent disease was associated with favored TRBV28 usage and with favored use of TRBJ1-2 and TRBJ2-5. The study examined only peripheral blood, not thyroid tissue.

At least ten counts were recorded for this clonotype. Its antigen is unknown. CDR1 and CDR2 from the germline V gene are LGHDT and YNNKEL (reference sequence). The CDR3 spans 13 residues. Trimming removed 4 bases at V and 3 bases at J, with 9 bases between. Time point specified: newly diagnosed GD, antithyroid drugs for less than 3 months. The TCR library was prepared using RNA isolated from PBMCs. These same data were also listed under a study on T cells in Graves' hyperthyroidism and ophthalmopathy.

The starting material was peripheral blood mononuclear cells (PBMCs), obtained at new diagnosis, from a patient treated with antithyroid drugs. The sequence came from a woman aged 18-30 years with Graves disease. The chain carries TRBV3-1 and TRBJ2-5; D might be TRBD2 (5 bases). DNA of the CDR3: TGTGCCAGCAGCCGAGCCGGGGAAGAGACCCAGTACTTC. Encoded protein: CASSRAGEETQYF.